This T cell receptor beta chain is from a study of PD-1 blockade in classical Hodgkin lymphoma. Regarding the study as a whole: TCR diversity at baseline was reported to be reduced in newly diagnosed patients relative to healthy donors. Individuals who commenced nivolumab within less than 1 year of ASCT were excluded.

No patient escaped relapse after autologous stem cell transplantation, and brentuximab vedotin exposure varied. Best responses included complete response and partial response; otherwise, the best response was progressive disease. V was cut by 5 bases and J by 5 bases, with 6 bases left in between. The CDR3 loop spans 11 amino acids. CDR1 MNHEY and CDR2 SVGAGI come from the germline V gene. Profiling relied on immunoSEQ multiplex PCR, and the TCRdb table lists in-frame clones only, not all of them. The table lists 50,000 to 75,000 clones, about 87% of them singletons. In the case of this clone: The target antigen is unknown.

This sample comprised peripheral blood mononuclear cells (PBMCs), obtained at baseline. The genes are TRBV6-5 and TRBJ2-5; D is undetermined. This TCR came from a human donor with classical Hodgkin lymphoma. This CDR3 reads CASSAGETQYF. The CDR3 bases are TGTGCCAGCAGTGCCGGGGAGACCCAGTACTTC.